The rows below give T cell receptor beta chains drawn from one sample of a study of blood T cell repertoires in COVID-19. Assay: immunoSEQ multiplex PCR; the TCRdb copy retains only in-frame clones and omits some. The sample includes over 30,000 clones, 85% of them seen just once. The sequenced sample consisted of peripheral blood. Source of these receptors: a woman in her sixties with active COVID-19. CDR3s include the opening cysteine and the closing phenylalanine or tryptophan. D genes are given only for firm matches. Some rows mark clone size as missing; the rest say once, few, many or name a class of expanded clone.

len: 15; j_gene: TRBJ1-5; v_gene: TRBV2; abundance: few; d_gene: TRBD1; CDR3aa: CASNKDRAAREPQHF; CDR3nt: TGTGCCAGCAATAAGGACAGGGCCGCAAGGGAGCCCCAGCATTTT
len: 14; j_gene: TRBJ2-5; v_gene: TRBV11-2; abundance: -; d_gene: TRBD2; CDR3aa: CASSLRAGGPFQYF; CDR3nt: TGTGCCAGCAGCTTGCGAGCGGGAGGGCCGTTCCAGTACTTC
len: 15; j_gene: TRBJ1-5; v_gene: TRBV6-1; abundance: -; d_gene: -; CDR3aa: CASSERVSGEGPQHF; CDR3nt: TGTGCCAGCAGTGAACGCGTTTCAGGGGAGGGGCCCCAGCATTTT
len: 14; j_gene: TRBJ2-3; v_gene: TRBV4-1; abundance: -; d_gene: -; CDR3aa: CASSQDPHTDTQYF; CDR3nt: TGCGCCAGCAGCCAAGATCCCCACACAGATACGCAGTATTTT
len: 15; j_gene: TRBJ2-7; v_gene: TRBV7-9; abundance: -; d_gene: TRBD2; CDR3aa: CASSFERESAYEQYF; CDR3nt: TGTGCCAGCAGCTTCGAGCGGGAGTCCGCCTACGAGCAGTACTTC
len: 16; j_gene: TRBJ2-3; v_gene: TRBV7-9; abundance: -; d_gene: TRBD2; CDR3aa: CASSQASGGSTDTQYF; CDR3nt: TGTGCCAGCAGTCAAGCTAGCGGGGGTAGCACAGATACGCAGTATTTT
len: 12; j_gene: TRBJ2-5; v_gene: TRBV29-1; abundance: -; d_gene: -; CDR3aa: CSGFDSRETQYF; CDR3nt: TGCAGCGGGTTCGACAGCCGGGAGACCCAGTACTTC
len: 14; j_gene: TRBJ1-6; v_gene: TRBV30; abundance: -; d_gene: TRBD1; CDR3aa: CAWSRGQGHSPLHF; CDR3nt: TGTGCCTGGAGTCGGGGACAGGGCCATTCACCCCTCCACTTT
len: 15; j_gene: TRBJ2-7; v_gene: TRBV7-6; abundance: -; d_gene: TRBD2; CDR3aa: CASSLAVRGVYEQYF; CDR3nt: TGTGCCAGCAGCTTAGCGGTTCGGGGGGTCTACGAGCAGTACTTC
len: 15; j_gene: TRBJ1-4; v_gene: TRBV28; abundance: -; d_gene: -; CDR3aa: CASSLLSVTNEKLFF; CDR3nt: TGTGCCAGCAGTTTATTGTCAGTTACTAATGAAAAACTGTTTTTT
len: 15; j_gene: TRBJ2-7; v_gene: TRBV18; abundance: -; d_gene: TRBD2; CDR3aa: CASSPSGTSSYEQYF; CDR3nt: TGTGCCAGCTCACCGTCCGGGACTAGCTCCTACGAGCAGTACTTC
len: 16; j_gene: TRBJ1-1; v_gene: TRBV5-1; abundance: -; d_gene: -; CDR3aa: CASSLDPLDFYTEAFF; CDR3nt: TGCGCCAGCAGCCTAGACCCCCTAGATTTTTACACTGAAGCTTTCTTT
len: 15; j_gene: TRBJ1-6; v_gene: TRBV6-1; abundance: -; d_gene: -; CDR3aa: CASSEGSPYNSPLHF; CDR3nt: TGTGCCAGCAGTGAAGGCAGTCCATATAATTCACCCCTCCACTTT
len: 14; j_gene: TRBJ1-1; v_gene: TRBV19; abundance: once; d_gene: TRBD1; CDR3aa: CASKMVGTGTEAFF; CDR3nt: TGTGCCAGTAAAATGGTGGGGACAGGCACTGAAGCTTTCTTT
len: 14; j_gene: TRBJ1-4; v_gene: TRBV28; abundance: -; d_gene: -; CDR3aa: CASSLGGVGEKLFF; CDR3nt: TGTGCCAGCAGCCTCGGAGGGGTAGGGGAAAAACTGTTTTTT
len: 14; j_gene: TRBJ2-7; v_gene: TRBV5-8; abundance: -; d_gene: TRBD2; CDR3aa: CASSFGLANNEQYF; CDR3nt: TGTGCCAGCAGCTTTGGACTAGCTAACAACGAGCAGTACTTC
len: 14; j_gene: TRBJ2-3; v_gene: TRBV6-6; abundance: -; d_gene: -; CDR3aa: CASSYSRAMDTQYF; CDR3nt: TGTGCCAGCAGTTACAGCAGGGCCATGGATACGCAGTATTTT
len: 15; j_gene: TRBJ2-1; v_gene: TRBV4-1; abundance: once; d_gene: -; CDR3aa: CASSQETRVLNEQFF; CDR3nt: TGCGCCAGCAGCCAAGAGACTAGGGTCCTTAATGAGCAGTTCTTC
len: 14; j_gene: TRBJ1-5; v_gene: TRBV28; abundance: -; d_gene: TRBD1; CDR3aa: CASILGTGNQPQHF; CDR3nt: TGTGCCAGCATATTAGGGACAGGCAATCAGCCCCAGCATTTT
len: 16; j_gene: TRBJ2-1; v_gene: TRBV5-4; abundance: few; d_gene: -; CDR3aa: CASSLVRLTKYNEQFF; CDR3nt: TGTGCCAGCAGCTTGGTGCGATTAACTAAATACAATGAGCAGTTCTTC